A selection of T cell receptor beta chains follows, all from one sample in a study of control samples from healthy donors and cancer patients. Profiling relied on immunoSEQ multiplex PCR, and the TCRdb table lists in-frame clones only, not all of them. The sample lists about 120,000 clones; about 90% were seen once. Input material: blood. These receptors were taken from a young man in good health. Both conserved end residues are part of each CDR3. D genes are given only for firm matches. Size is stated for part of the rows, as once, few or many counts, or as a class when the clone is expanded.

TRBJ2-7,-,16,TRBV7-8,TRBD2,TGTGCCAGCAGCTTAGAGTGGGGCAGGGAGGGCCACGAGCAGTACTTC,CASSLEWGREGHEQYF
TRBJ1-5,-,12,TRBV30,-,TGTGCCTGGAAGGTGGAAAATGGGGCCCAGCATTTT,CAWKVENGAQHF
TRBJ2-7,-,13,TRBV2,TRBD2,TGTGCCAGCAGGAATAGCGGGCTCTACGAGCAGTACTTC,CASRNSGLYEQYF
TRBJ2-2,few,17,TRBV11-2,-,TGTGCCAGCAGCTTTCACACCGGGACGTTGAACACCGGGGAGCTGTTTTTT,CASSFHTGTLNTGELFF
TRBJ2-7,-,15,TRBV2,TRBD2,TGTGCCAGCAGGCCAGGGACCGGGAGGCCTGACGAGCAGTACTTC,CASRPGTGRPDEQYF
TRBJ1-1,-,13,TRBV29-1,-,TGCAGCGTGGACCCTGGTGTAGCCGGTGGAGCTTTCTTT,CSVDPGVAGGAFF
TRBJ1-2,-,16,TRBV6-6,TRBD1,TGTGCCAGCAGTTACGCCTCGGGACAGGGGGCTGGTGGCTACACCTTC,CASSYASGQGAGGYTF
TRBJ2-3,few,14,TRBV29-1,-,TGCAGCGTTGACGGTGCTAGCGGCACAGATACGCAGTATTTT,CSVDGASGTDTQYF
TRBJ1-5,-,16,TRBV2,-,TGTGCCAGCACCCGAGGGCGACTGGAAATTAATCAGCCCCAGCATTTT,CASTRGRLEINQPQHF
TRBJ1-4,-,15,TRBV5-1,-,TGCGCCAGCAGATCAACAGGGATAACTAATGAAAAACTGTTTTTT,CASRSTGITNEKLFF
TRBJ2-5,-,11,TRBV29-1,-,TGCAGCGCCGGACCAGGCGACGCCCAGTACTTC,CSAGPGDAQYF
TRBJ1-1,-,16,TRBV3-1/TRBV3-2,-,TGTGCCAGCAGCCAAGATGTAGGCAGGGCCAACACTGAAGCTTTCTTT,CASSQDVGRANTEAFF
TRBJ1-4,once,16,TRBV4-1,-,TGCGCCAGCAGCCAAGCAGCGTTTTCGGTTCCTGAAAAACTGTTTTTT,CASSQAAFSVPEKLFF
TRBJ2-1,-,13,TRBV9,-,TGTGCCAGCAGCGTTACTGGACTCAATGAGCAGTTCTTC,CASSVTGLNEQFF
TRBJ2-3,-,15,TRBV10-1,TRBD1,TGCGCCAGCAGTGACGGACAGGGGGCGTCGGATACGCAGTATTTT,CASSDGQGASDTQYF
TRBJ1-1,-,14,TRBV28,-,TGTGCCAGCAGTTTAAGGGAAAGGGGCACTGAAGCTTTCTTT,CASSLRERGTEAFF
TRBJ2-1,-,15,TRBV6-5,-,TGTGCCAGCAGCGCCGGCCCGGGGACCTACAATGAGCAGTTCTTC,CASSAGPGTYNEQFF
TRBJ1-3,few,15,TRBV5-6,-,TGTGCCAGCAGCTTGAAGACTCACTCTGGAAACACCATATATTTT,CASSLKTHSGNTIYF
TRBJ2-4,many,14,TRBV18,-,TGTGCCAGCTCACCACGGTCGGGACTGAACATTCAGTACTTC,CASSPRSGLNIQYF
TRBJ2-7,-,15,TRBV18,-,TGTGCCAGCTCACCTAACTCGGGACAACTTTACGAGCAGTACTTC,CASSPNSGQLYEQYF
TRBJ2-7,once,16,TRBV9,TRBD2,TGTGCCAGCAGCTCATCCGGGACTAGCGGGCTATCCGAGCAGTACTTC,CASSSSGTSGLSEQYF
TRBJ2-3,-,14,TRBV19,-,TGTGCCAGTAGCAATCTTCTGTCGGGGGATACGCAGTATTTT,CASSNLLSGDTQYF
TRBJ1-4,-,16,TRBV6-6,-,TGTGCCAGCAGTTACTACCCCGGGACCTCCAATGAAAAACTGTTTTTT,CASSYYPGTSNEKLFF
TRBJ2-5,-,14,TRBV5-1,-,TGCGCCAGCAGCGGCGGGGACAACCAAGAGACCCAGTACTTC,CASSGGDNQETQYF
TRBJ1-6,once,13,TRBV28,TRBD1,TGTGCCAGCAGAGGACAGGGGAATTCACCCCTCCACTTT,CASRGQGNSPLHF
TRBJ2-7,-,14,TRBV7-8,-,TGTGCCAGCACGGTAGCGAGCAGTACCTACGAGCAGTACTTC,CASTVASSTYEQYF
TRBJ2-3,-,14,TRBV24-1,-,TGTGCCACCAGTGATGCGGTGGGAACAGATACGCAGTATTTT,CATSDAVGTDTQYF
TRBJ1-1,-,15,TRBV4-3,-,TGCGCCAGCAGCCAGGGGGGGGGAGGATTCACTGAAGCTTTCTTT,CASSQGGGGFTEAFF
TRBJ1-2,-,13,TRBV6-5,TRBD1,TGTGCCACAAGACAGGGGGAGTGGGGAGGCTACACCTTC,CATRQGEWGGYTF
TRBJ2-7,-,14,TRBV6-5,TRBD2,TGTGCCAGCATTCCACTAGCGGGAGTCCACGAGCAGTACTTC,CASIPLAGVHEQYF
TRBJ2-5,-,16,TRBV15,TRBD1,TGTGCCACCAGCCCCCGGACAGGGGTTACCCAAGAGACCCAGTACTTC,CATSPRTGVTQETQYF
TRBJ1-5,-,16,TRBV27,-,TGTGCCAGCAGTTCTAGAATCCCATATAGCAATCAGCCCCAGCATTTT,CASSSRIPYSNQPQHF
TRBJ1-1,-,15,TRBV20-1,TRBD1,TGCAGTGCTAGTCCCTCGGACAGGATGAACACTGAAGCTTTCTTT,CSASPSDRMNTEAFF
TRBJ2-2,-,14,TRBV7-9,TRBD1,TGTGTCAGCAGCGCACAGGGGGCTTCCGGGGAGCTGTTTTTT,CVSSAQGASGELFF
TRBJ1-1,-,14,TRBV24-1,-,TGTGCCACCCGGCAGGGCGGGGAGAACACTGAAGCTTTCTTT,CATRQGGENTEAFF
TRBJ2-5,-,15,TRBV28,-,TGTGCCAGCAGTTCCGACAGGGAGGTAGGAGAGACCCAGTACTTC,CASSSDREVGETQYF
TRBJ2-7,-,15,TRBV7-9,TRBD1,TGTGCCAGCAGCTCTGGGACAGGGGGTTCCTACGAGCAGTACTTC,CASSSGTGGSYEQYF
TRBJ2-7,-,16,TRBV6-6,TRBD2,TGTGCCAGCAGTTCCGGGACTAGCGGGAGGAAGCACGAGCAGTACTTC,CASSSGTSGRKHEQYF
TRBJ2-1,-,15,TRBV4-2,-,TGTGCCAGCAGCTCTAGCAGTTACTCCTACAATGAGCAGTTCTTC,CASSSSSYSYNEQFF
TRBJ2-7,-,15,TRBV11-2,-,TGTGCCAGCAGCTTAGAAGGCAGGGGAATTTACGAGCAGTACTTC,CASSLEGRGIYEQYF
TRBJ2-1,-,17,TRBV14,TRBD2,TGTGCCAGCAGCCCTCCGGGGCTAGCGGGTTTTTACAATGAGCAGTTCTTC,CASSPPGLAGFYNEQFF
TRBJ2-7,-,13,TRBV6-1,TRBD2,TGTGCCAGCAGTGAAAATGGGGGGGACGAGCAGTACTTC,CASSENGGDEQYF
TRBJ2-7,-,16,TRBV3-1/TRBV3-2,-,TGTGCCAGCAGCTTAGGCCCCGTCGGTTCCCGCTACGAGCAGTACTTC,CASSLGPVGSRYEQYF
TRBJ1-4,once,14,TRBV2,-,TGTGCCAGCAGCTGGGACCGCAATGGTGAAAAACTGTTTTTT,CASSWDRNGEKLFF
TRBJ1-1,-,15,TRBV4-3,-,TGCGCCAGCAGCCAAGGGTCCCAGTCAACGGTTGAAGCTTTCTTT,CASSQGSQSTVEAFF
TRBJ2-7,-,18,TRBV7-8,-,TGTGCCAGCAGCCCCGGCCCCGGGGGCAATATACCTACATACGAGCAGTACTTC,CASSPGPGGNIPTYEQYF
TRBJ2-2,-,16,TRBV5-6,-,TGTGCCAGCAGCTCCGCAGGGAATTTGAACACCGGGGAGCTGTTTTTT,CASSSAGNLNTGELFF
TRBJ1-5,-,15,TRBV5-5,-,TGTGCCAGCAGCTTGATGGGGGACGATGTTCAGCCCCAGCATTTT,CASSLMGDDVQPQHF
TRBJ2-3,-,15,TRBV24-1,TRBD1,TGTGCCACCAGTGATTCGGGACAGGGCACAGATACGCAGTATTTT,CATSDSGQGTDTQYF
TRBJ2-3,once,19,TRBV6-2/TRBV6-3,-,TGTGCCAGCAGTTACCGATTGCCAGGCCCTCATCGGGGCACAGATACGCAGTATTTT,CASSYRLPGPHRGTDTQYF
TRBJ1-6,-,14,TRBV20-1,TRBD1,TGCAGTGCTAGTGAGGGACAGGGCCATTCACCCCTCCACTTT,CSASEGQGHSPLHF
TRBJ2-5,-,15,TRBV6-5,TRBD1,TGTGCCAGCAGTCCCGGGACAGGGTTCCAAGAGACCCAGTACTTC,CASSPGTGFQETQYF
TRBJ1-6,-,13,TRBV12-3/TRBV12-4,TRBD1,TGTGCCAGCGTAGGGGGCGGAAATTCACCCCTCCACTTT,CASVGGGNSPLHF
TRBJ1-2,-,13,TRBV6-5,-,TGTGCCAGCAGCCCCGACAGGTTCTATGGCTACACCTTC,CASSPDRFYGYTF
TRBJ1-4,-,14,TRBV28,-,TGTGCCAGCAGCCCCACAGGGAACCGTGAAAAACTGTTTTTT,CASSPTGNREKLFF